One and the same sample provided the 16 T cell receptor beta chains below, sequenced in a study of blood T cell repertoires in COVID-19. Data came from immunoSEQ multiplex PCR; TCRdb stores just in-frame clones and leaves some out. Of 130,000 or so clones listed, roughly 91% are singletons. Sequencing was carried out using peripheral blood. Receptors were obtained from a man aged 45-65 years with active or convalescent COVID-19.

CDR3 amino acids: CASSYFSGISSNTIYF. In DNA, the CDR3 is TGTGCCAGCAGTTACTTCTCCGGGATCTCAAGCAACACCATATATTTT. The V gene is TRBV6-2 or TRBV6-3, the J gene TRBJ1-3; D call uncertain. The CDR3 runs 16 residues. Germline lookup yields CDR1 MNHEY and CDR2 SVGEGT. Trimming shortened V by 1 base and J by 7 bases, and 17 bases separated the two germline ends.

The V call is TRBV14, the J call TRBJ1-4, with 11 bases identical to TRBD1. Trimming cost V 3 bases and J 0 bases; bases outside gene matches: 9. Germline CDR1 is SGHDN and CDR2 is FVKESK. The CDR3 spans 19 residues. The CDR3 spells CASSHPGTGGFATNEKLFF. The CDR3 bases are TGTGCCAGCAGCCATCCCGGGACAGGGGGATTCGCAACTAATGAAAAACTGTTTTTT.

The chain has TRBV5-6 and TRBJ2-5; D gene uncertain. The germline V gene has CDR1 SGHDT and CDR2 YYEEEE. The CDR3 covers 11 residues. Between the trimmed V and J ends, which lost 1 base and 7 bases, there was a span of 5 bases. CDR3 protein: CASSLSSTQYF. Here the CDR3 DNA reads TGTGCCAGCAGCTTGTCCTCGACCCAGTACTTC. The full variable domain, with the rest looked up from reference TRBV5-6 and TRBJ2-5, is DAGVTQSPTHLIKTRGQQVTLRCSPKSGHDTVSWYQQALGQGPQFIFQYYEEEERQRGNFPDRFSGHQFPNYSSELNVNALLLGDSALYLCASSLSSTQYFGPGTRLLVL.

The V and J genes are TRBV3-1 (or the pseudogene TRBV3-2) and TRBJ2-3, with 15 bases matching TRBD2. There are 16 residues in the CDR3. V lost 4 bases and J lost 6; bases outside the gene matches: 5. From germline, CDR1 is LGHDT and CDR2 YNNKEL (reference sequence). The CDR3 protein is CASSRGLAGGGDTQYF. CDR3 nucleotides: TGTGCCAGCAGCCGGGGACTAGCGGGAGGAGGGGATACGCAGTATTTT.

V and J are TRBV30 and TRBJ1-5; the match to TRBD1 covers 9 bases. With 6 bases clipped from V and 3 bases from J, the junction kept 9 bases outside the gene matches. CDR1 and CDR2 from the germline V gene are GTSNPN and SVGIG (reference sequence). The CDR3 totals 15 residues. CDR3 residues: CACQPGQGFNQPQHF. Written as DNA, the CDR3 is TGTGCCTGTCAACCGGGACAGGGTTTCAATCAGCCCCAGCATTTT.

V is TRBV30 and J is TRBJ1-6; unclear D gene. CDR3 length: 15 residues. Germline CDR1 is GTSNPN and CDR2 is SVGIG (reference sequence). V lost 0 bases to trimming and J lost 7 bases, with 13 bases between them. The CDR3 DNA is TGTGCCTGGAGTGTACTTTCACAGCTGAATTCACCCCTCCACTTT. Translated: CAWSVLSQLNSPLHF.

The count of this clone is one. This chain uses TRBV27 with TRBJ2-2, with a weak D call TRBD2 (7 bases). Looked up from germline, CDR1 is MNHEY and CDR2 is SMNVEV (reference sequence). The ends were cut back, 6 bases at V and 4 bases at J, with 18 bases in the middle. The CDR3 contains 16 residues. CDR3 amino acids: CASRSSGGTRTGELFF. The CDR3 region has the DNA TGTGCCAGCAGATCCTCCGGGGGGACACGCACCGGGGAGCTGTTTTTT.

The CDR3: CASSYQRGGVFEQYF. As DNA, the CDR3 is TGTGCCAGCAGCTATCAGCGGGGGGGCGTTTTCGAGCAGTACTTC. The chain is built from TRBV7-2 and TRBJ2-7; 10 nucleotides align to TRBD2. Germline V gene lookup returns CDR1 SGHTA and CDR2 FQGNSA. J lost 6 bases, V lost 4 bases, and 9 bases had no gene match. The CDR3 is made up of 15 amino acids.

The V gene is TRBV20-1, the J gene TRBJ2-2; tentative D call: TRBD1 (6 bases). The CDR3 loop spans 14 amino acids. V was clipped by 3 bases and J by 5 bases, with 13 bases between them. The V gene's germline CDR1 is DFQATT and CDR2 SNEGSKA (reference sequence). The CDR3 nucleotides read TGCAGTGCTAGTAGGCAGGGGTGGACCGGGGAGCTGTTTTTT. Amino acids: CSASRQGWTGELFF.

This chain links TRBV27 with TRBJ1-4; the D gene is possibly TRBD1 (5 bases). CDR3 size: 15 residues. CDR1 is MNHEY, CDR2 SMNVEV, per germline (reference sequence). V lost 5 bases and J lost 5, with 15 bases in between. The CDR3: CASSAQTGGNEKLFF. Written as DNA, the CDR3 is TGTGCCAGCAGTGCCCAAACCGGGGGGAATGAAAAACTGTTTTTT.

Written as DNA, the CDR3 is TGTGCCTGGTCCCCGTGGGCTGGAGGCTACACCTTC. Residues: CAWSPWAGGYTF. V gene TRBV30 combines with J gene TRBJ1-2; no definite D call. The length of the CDR3 is 12 residues. Trimming pared 5 bases from V and 8 bases from J, leaving 15 bases between. Germline loops: CDR1 GTSNPN, CDR2 SVGIG (reference sequence). Drawing the rest from reference TRBV30 and TRBJ1-2, the complete variable domain is SQTIHQWPATLVQPVGSPLSLECTVEGTSNPNLYWYRQAAGRGLQLLFYSVGIGQISSEVPQNLSASRPQDRQFILSSKKLLLSDSGFYLCAWSPWAGGYTFGSGTRLTVV.

The chain has TRBV7-8 and TRBJ2-6; D is perhaps TRBD1 (7 bases). Germline V gives CDR1 SGHVS, CDR2 FQNEAQ. Trimming took off 0 bases at V and 1 base at J, with 16 bases between the two ends. This CDR3 comprises 19 residues. The CDR3 sequence is CASSLAPTGRFSGANVLTF. The CDR3 bases are TGTGCCAGCAGCTTAGCCCCGACAGGGAGGTTTTCTGGGGCCAACGTCCTGACTTTC.

J is TRBJ2-2 and V is TRBV10-3, with 10 bases that match TRBD2. The V gene's germline CDR1 is ENHRY and CDR2 SYGVKD. This CDR3 spans 16 amino acids. Losses at the gene ends were 6 bases for V and 0 bases for J; bases not matched to a gene: 4. DNA for the CDR3: TGTGCCATCAGCGGGAGCGGGGGGGCGAACACCGGGGAGCTGTTTTTT. Its translation: CAISGSGGANTGELFF.

The chain couples TRBV2 to TRBJ2-7; D ambiguous. The CDR3 is 11 amino acids. V was pared by 4 bases and J by 4 bases, with 5 bases between. CDR1 and CDR2 from the germline V gene are SNHLY and FYNNEI. The chain's CDR3 is CASSGSYEQYF. CDR3 DNA sequence: TGTGCCAGCAGTGGGAGTTACGAGCAGTACTTC.

J is TRBJ1-5 and V is TRBV6-1, with D possibly TRBD1 on 5 matching bases. CDR3 length: 13 residues. The ends were cut back, 3 bases at V and 6 bases at J, with 9 bases in the middle. Germline V gene data show CDR1 as MNHNS and CDR2 as SASEGT. The CDR3 DNA is TGTGCCAGCAGTGACAGGGAGGGTCAGCCCCAGCATTTT. Translating it yields CASSDREGQPQHF.

The V and J genes are TRBV7-2 and TRBJ1-4; D remains ambiguous. V shed 5 bases and J shed 7 bases, with 14 bases lying between them. The CDR3 sequence is 14 residues long. Germline CDR1 is SGHTA and CDR2 is FQGNSA. The CDR3 protein is CASSPDFSGEKLFF. CDR3 DNA: TGTGCCAGCAGCCCGGACTTTTCGGGTGAAAAACTGTTTTTT.